This TCR beta chain was observed in a study of blood T cell repertoires in COVID-19. Germline V gene data show CDR1 as SGHRS and CDR2 as YFSETQ. V gave up 0 bases and J gave up 5 bases; unmatched junction bases: 4. CDR3 length: 15 amino acids. Two consecutive negative NP/OP PCR tests, clearance, or resolved symptoms defined Cohort 3 recovery. TCRdb's copy holds only in-frame clones and misses some; the assay was immunoSEQ multiplex PCR. The table lists 200,000 to 250,000 clones, around four fifths of them singletons. V gene TRBV5-1 combines with J gene TRBJ1-4; 7 positions agree with TRBD1. The sample taken for sequencing was PBMCs or T cells enriched from blood (not recorded which). This sequence originates from a man aged 40-50 years who had recovered from COVID-19. The chain's CDR3 is CASSLETGKNEKLFF. The CDR3 DNA is TGCGCCAGCAGCTTGGAGACAGGGAAGAATGAAAAACTGTTTTTT.